The clone carrying this T cell receptor beta chain was counted ten times or more. Using immunoSEQ multiplex PCR, the repertoire was profiled, and TCRdb retains in-frame clones only, with some absent. Of roughly 200,000 clones in the sample, roughly nine tenths were seen once. These data originate in a study of blood T cell repertoires in COVID-19. CDR1 and CDR2 (germline): MNHEY, SMNVEV (reference sequence). This CDR3 has 15 residues. After removal of 5 bases from V and 6 bases from J, the junction contained 13 bases not matched to a gene. This chain uses TRBV27 with TRBJ2-7; the match to TRBD2 covers 7 bases. The sample taken for sequencing was peripheral blood. The TCR originated in a man between 40 and 49 years old with acute or convalescent COVID-19. The DNA of the CDR3 is TGTGCCAGCAGTCCAACTAGCGTGGGACCCCTCGAGCAGTACTTC. It is translated as CASSPTSVGPLEQYF.